Sequencing of this T cell receptor beta chain was carried out in a study of CD8 T cells in ankylosing spondylitis. TCRdb redid the calling of the 5' RACE reads with MiXCR, one entry per CDR3 protein. The repertoire holds some 840,000 distinct CDR3 sequences, with 12% as singletons. Worth noting for this clonotype: Its antigen is as yet unknown.

The CDR3 has 14 residues. V gave up 6 bases and J gave up 0 bases, with 15 bases separating them. Germline loops: CDR1 DFQATT, CDR2 SNEGSKA (reference sequence). Notes on the study in general: Matched ankylosing spondylitis synovial fluid reportedly showed significant enrichment of disease-linked clones. A TCR beta motif of roughly eight highly homologous variants appeared characteristic of ankylosing spondylitis blood.

The receptor was isolated from a male donor with ankylosing spondylitis. The chain recombines TRBV20-1 with TRBJ2-7; TRBD2 is a possible D gene (5 bases). Sequencing was done on a sample of blood, either unsorted or a sorted T cell fraction (not recorded which). The CDR3 DNA reads TGCAGTGCCCCCTTTGGAGCGGCCTCCTACGAGCAGTACTTC. It codes for CSAPFGAASYEQYF.